This T cell receptor (beta chain) was observed in a study of T-cell memory formation after mild COVID-19. A single record per CDR3 protein comes from TCRdb applying MiXCR to the 5' RACE reads. The sample carries hundreds of thousands of distinct CDR3 sequences, about 20% recorded once. Trimming pared 3 bases from V and 7 bases from J, leaving 15 bases between. CDR3 size: 15 residues. The gene calls are TRBV12-3 or TRBV12-4 and TRBJ1-4; D unresolved. The sequenced sample consisted of PBMCs or a T cell subset sorted from them (not recorded which). This TCR was sampled from an adult woman who had mild COVID-19 (a few samples of this study predate the infection). Cell type and time point are not known. The CDR3: CASSFGRSSREKLFF. As DNA, the CDR3 is TGTGCCAGCAGTTTCGGCCGGAGCAGCCGTGAAAAACTGTTTTTT.